The 23 T cell receptor beta chains below were found in one sample sequenced in a study of PD-1 blockade in classical Hodgkin lymphoma. TCRdb keeps only in-frame clones here, not all; method: immunoSEQ multiplex PCR. The repertoire includes more than 85,000 clones, roughly 91% of them detected once, and over 2.5% sits in the top ten. Relapses following autologous stem cell transplantation were seen in all patients, with brentuximab vedotin exposure varying. Sample: peripheral blood mononuclear cells (PBMCs), taken before the second cycle of nivolumab. Source of these receptors: a human donor with classical Hodgkin lymphoma.

This clone was detected only once. V usage is TRBV2 and J usage is TRBJ2-3; D is undetermined. The V and J ends lost 8 bases and 4 bases respectively, with 13 bases between them. Per the germline V gene, CDR1 is SNHLY and CDR2 is FYNNEI. The CDR3 is 13 residues long. CDR3 sequence (DNA): TGTGCCAGCCCAATACGTTTGGCAGATACGCAGTATTTT. Translating gives CASPIRLADTQYF.

This sequence joins TRBV5-1 and TRBJ1-1, with 9 bases matching TRBD1. With V trimmed by 0 bases and J by 0 bases, 3 bases remained unmatched. From germline, CDR1 is SGHRS and CDR2 YFSETQ. The CDR3 consists of 16 residues. CDR3 sequence: CASSLEQGAVNTEAFF. In DNA, the CDR3 is TGCGCCAGCAGCTTGGAACAGGGGGCGGTGAACACTGAAGCTTTCTTT.

This clone was detected only once. The rearrangement joins TRBV9 to TRBJ2-7; 7 positions match TRBD2. The CDR3 loop spans 15 amino acids. Germline-derived CDR1 and CDR2 are SGDLS and YYNGEE. Trimming took 3 bases from V and 2 from J; bases not matched to a gene: 8. This CDR3 reads CASSGSSGHTYEQYF. CDR3 in DNA: TGTGCCAGCAGCGGCTCTAGCGGCCACACCTACGAGCAGTACTTC.

The gene calls are TRBV7-9 and TRBJ2-1, with 7 nucleotides matching TRBD2. V lost 1 base to trimming and J lost 7 bases; unmatched junction nucleotides: 16. The CDR3 sequence is 18 residues long. CDR1 and CDR2 from the germline V gene are SEHNR and FQNEAQ (reference sequence). As DNA, the CDR3 is TGTGCCAGCAGCTTAGGTCTGAGGAGGGGAGGGTTTGAGAATGAGCAGTTCTTC. Encoded protein: CASSLGLRRGGFENEQFF. Drawing the rest from reference TRBV7-9 and TRBJ2-1, the complete variable domain is DTGVSQNPRHKITKRGQNVTFRCDPISEHNRLYWYRQTLGQGPEFLTYFQNEAQLEKSRLLSDRFSAERPKGSFSTLEIQRTEQGDSAMYLCASSLGLRRGGFENEQFFGPGTRLTVL.

This clone was observed a few times. The chain combines TRBV7-9 with TRBJ1-2, with 9 bases lining up with TRBD1. The germline gives CDR1 SEHNR, CDR2 FQNEAQ (reference sequence). The CDR3 has 18 residues. V gave up 0 bases and J gave up 8 bases; unmatched junction bases: 16. CDR3 sequence (DNA): TGTGCCAGCAGCTTAGCCCGACCAGCCTCGGGACAGGGAGGAGGCTACACCTTC. Encoded protein: CASSLARPASGQGGGYTF.

This chain links TRBV10-2 with TRBJ2-7; 8 bases map to TRBD1. V was clipped by 7 bases and J by 1 base; unmatched bases: 6. The CDR3 spans 14 residues. Germline values: CDR1 WSHSY, CDR2 SAAADI. CDR3 nucleotides: TGCGCCAGCAACTTACAGGGGGTTTCCTACGAGCAGTACTTC. The encoded protein is CASNLQGVSYEQYF.

The genes are TRBV28 and TRBJ2-2; no definite D call. Germline V CDR1 and CDR2: MDHEN, SYDVKM. Trimming took off 7 bases at V and 2 bases at J, with 8 bases between the two ends. The CDR3 is 13 residues long. The CDR3, as DNA: TGTGCCAGCAAAGAAACTAACACCGGGGAGCTGTTTTTT. Translated: CASKETNTGELFF. The full variable domain, with the rest looked up from reference TRBV28 and TRBJ2-2, is DVKVTQSSRYLVKRTGEKVFLECVQDMDHENMFWYRQDPGLGLRLIYFSYDVKMKEKGDIPEGYSVSREKKERFSLILESASTNQTSMYLCASKETNTGELFFGEGSRLTVL.

This chain connects TRBV7-9 to TRBJ1-5, with 12 positions matching TRBD1. Germline CDR1 and CDR2: SEHNR and FQNEAQ (reference sequence). The CDR3 loop spans 16 amino acids. The trim removed 2 bases at V and 6 bases at J, leaving 5 bases unmatched. DNA of the CDR3: TGTGCCAGCAGCTTAAGGGGGACAGGGGGCAGTCAGCCCCAGCATTTT. Residues: CASSLRGTGGSQPQHF.

V usage is TRBV7-3 and J usage is TRBJ1-3; 7 bases are shared with TRBD1. The V gene's germline CDR1 is SGHTA and CDR2 FQGTGA. The CDR3 contains 15 residues. V lost 4 bases, J lost 1 base, and 4 bases stayed unmatched. The CDR3 spells CASSSTGSSGNTIYF. In nucleotides, the CDR3 is TGTGCCAGCAGCTCGACAGGGTCATCTGGAAACACCATATATTTT.

V gene TRBV30 combines with J gene TRBJ2-2, with D hard to call. CDR1 and CDR2 (germline): GTSNPN, SVGIG (reference sequence). The V and J ends lost 8 bases and 8 bases respectively, with 6 bases between them. The CDR3 extends over 9 amino acids. The CDR3 DNA is TGTGCCCAGAAGGGGGAGCTGTTTTTT. This codes for CAQKGELFF.

V gene TRBV28 combines with J gene TRBJ2-3; no reliable D call. The CDR3 has 15 residues. Germline-derived CDR1 and CDR2 are MDHEN and SYDVKM. Deletions cut 6 bases from V and 2 bases from J, with 15 bases between. CDR3 residues: CASRSGFGSTDTQYF. The CDR3 DNA reads as TGTGCCAGCAGATCTGGATTCGGGTCCACAGATACGCAGTATTTT.

The chain carries TRBV6-1 and TRBJ1-5; D is possibly TRBD1 (5 bases). The CDR3 consists of 17 residues. Germline V gene data show CDR1 as MNHNS and CDR2 as SASEGT. V lost 1 base and J 4 bases, leaving 17 bases between the germline ends. The CDR3 nucleotides read TGTGCCAGCAGTGAAGGAAGCGTCAGGGTCCCTAATCAGCCCCAGCATTTT. As protein: CASSEGSVRVPNQPQHF.

The rearrangement joins TRBV7-8 to TRBJ2-1, with D perhaps matching TRBD2 (5 bases). CDR1 and CDR2 from the germline V gene are SGHVS and FQNEAQ. There are 13 residues in the CDR3. Trimming cost V 0 bases and J 5 bases, with 5 bases left between them. The CDR3 spells CASSLAGNNEQFF. The CDR3 DNA sequence: TGTGCCAGCAGCTTAGCCGGGAACAATGAGCAGTTCTTC. Full variable domain (remainder filled in from reference TRBV7-8 and TRBJ2-1): GAGVSQSPRYKVAKRGQDVALRCDPISGHVSLFWYQQALGQGPEFLTYFQNEAQLDKSGLPSDRFFAERPEGSVSTLKIQRTQQEDSAVYLCASSLAGNNEQFFGPGTRLTVL.

V usage is TRBV9 and J usage is TRBJ1-4, with 8 bases fitting TRBD1. CDR1 SGDLS and CDR2 YYNGEE come from the germline V gene. The CDR3 runs 15 residues. Unmatched junction bases numbered 7, after V lost 4 bases and J lost 5 bases. Written as DNA, the CDR3 is TGTGCCAGCAGCACCGACAGGGGAACAAATGAAAAACTGTTTTTT. The encoded protein is CASSTDRGTNEKLFF.

A single count supports this clone. The chain uses TRBV10-3 and TRBJ1-1; TRBD1 matches 11 bases. Per germline, CDR1 ENHRY and CDR2 SYGVKD. The V gene end was trimmed by 6 bases and the J gene end by 4 bases; junction bases not matched to a gene: 13. The CDR3 is 17 amino acids. The chain's CDR3 is CAIREAGTGGGFTEAFF. For the CDR3, the DNA is TGTGCCATCAGGGAGGCGGGGACAGGGGGTGGTTTCACTGAAGCTTTCTTT.

This clone was recorded once. The chain couples TRBV5-1 to TRBJ2-3; 7 bases are shared with TRBD2. The CDR3 contains 15 residues. The germline V gene has CDR1 SGHRS and CDR2 YFSETQ. Germline trimming cut 3 bases from V and 3 bases from J; bases unmatched to any gene: 7. The CDR3, as DNA: TGCGCCAGCAGCTCGAGCGGGCGGGAGACAGATACGCAGTATTTT. Protein: CASSSSGRETDTQYF.

The genes are TRBV6-6 and TRBJ1-2; possibly TRBD1 for D (6 bases). Trimming took 6 bases from V and 8 from J, leaving 10 bases between them. The CDR3 consists of 11 residues. Germline V gives CDR1 MNHNY, CDR2 SVGAGI (reference sequence). CDR3 sequence: CASRGAGGYTF. The DNA for the CDR3 is TGTGCCAGCAGGGGGGCAGGAGGCTACACCTTC.

This clone was seen a single time. This chain uses TRBV28 with TRBJ1-2, with D possibly being TRBD1 (6 bases). Germline CDR1 MDHEN, CDR2 SYDVKM. This CDR3 is 15 amino acids long. The V and J ends lost 8 bases and 4 bases respectively, with 20 bases between them. CDR3 sequence: CASLQPRGTSYGYTF. CDR3 DNA: TGTGCCAGCCTCCAACCACGGGGGACAAGCTATGGCTACACCTTC.

This CDR3 is CASSLWGGVGYTF. CDR3 DNA: TGTGCCAGCAGCTTGTGGGGCGGAGTGGGCTACACCTTC. The chain joins TRBV5-4 to TRBJ1-2; maybe TRBD1 (5 bases). The CDR3 has 13 residues. The ends were cut back, 1 base at V and 8 bases at J, with 12 bases in the middle. The germline V gene has CDR1 SGHNT and CDR2 YYREEE (reference sequence).

The chain combines TRBV19 with TRBJ2-3; perhaps TRBD1 as D (7 bases). The CDR3 has 12 residues. V was shortened by 3 bases and J by 10 bases, with 11 bases between the two germline ends. Per the germline V gene, CDR1 is LNHDA and CDR2 is SQIVND (reference sequence). Here the CDR3 reads CASSMQGGSQYF. CDR3 sequence (DNA): TGTGCCAGTAGTATGCAGGGGGGATCGCAGTATTTT.

The CDR3 loop reads CSVRSRGVDYGYTF. The DNA for the CDR3 is TGCAGCGTTAGGTCCAGGGGGGTCGACTATGGCTACACCTTC. The V and J genes are TRBV29-1 and TRBJ1-2; 7 positions agree with TRBD1. The V gene end was trimmed by 5 bases and the J gene end by 3 bases; junction bases not matched to a gene: 9. Germline V gives CDR1 SQVTM, CDR2 ANQGSEA. CDR3 length equals 14 residues.

J is TRBJ1-5 and V is TRBV6-5; D unclear. Trimming left V 6 bases short and J 3 bases short, with 15 bases between. The CDR3 is 15 residues long. Germline CDR1 is MNHEY and CDR2 is SVGAGI. The CDR3 loop is CASSPTGINNQPQHF. For the CDR3, the DNA is TGTGCCAGCAGCCCAACCGGGATCAACAATCAGCCCCAGCATTTT.

V gene TRBV6-5 combines with J gene TRBJ1-2; D call uncertain. Deletions cut 0 bases from V and 4 bases from J, with 9 bases between. CDR1 is MNHEY, CDR2 SVGAGI, per germline. The CDR3 is 14 residues long. DNA for the CDR3: TGTGCCAGCAGTTACTCGGGCAGCCTCTATGGCTACACCTTC. Translating it yields CASSYSGSLYGYTF.